These 30 T cell receptor beta chains share one sample of origin, sequenced in a study of blood T cell repertoires in COVID-19 (TCRdb year 2020). To prepare the library, the immunoSEQ multiplex PCR assay was applied. The clones in this table, taken by TCRdb from immuneACCESS, are in-frame only. Not every clone is retained; where verified, under half of the shortfall comes from an unresolved V gene, and the cause of the rest is unknown. This sample comprises around 65,000 clones, 65% to 85% of them detected only once. The ten largest clones represent roughly 20% of the sample. The sample consisted of peripheral blood. The receptors come from an elderly woman with active or convalescent COVID-19.

The rearrangement links TRBV7-3 to TRBJ2-6, with D tentatively TRBD1 (5 bases). Trimming left V 5 bases short and J 2 bases short, with 10 bases between. Germline CDR1 is SGHTA and CDR2 is FQGTGA. This CDR3 contains 15 residues. The CDR3 loop is CASSRRVAGANVLTF. CDR3 in DNA: TGTGCCAGCAGCCGCAGGGTCGCTGGGGCCAACGTCCTGACTTTC.

The chain couples TRBV5-1 to TRBJ2-7, with D possibly being TRBD1 (6 bases). The V end lost 4 bases, the J end lost 4 bases, and 9 bases lay between the germline ends. The CDR3 is made up of 12 amino acids. CDR1 and CDR2 from the germline V gene are SGHRS and YFSETQ. The CDR3 DNA sequence: TGCGCCAGCAGCGTACAGGGATACGAGCAGTACTTC. Residues: CASSVQGYEQYF.

The chain joins TRBV11-2 to TRBJ2-3; D unclear. The CDR3 is 11 amino acids. V was clipped by 5 bases and J by 6 bases, with 6 bases between them. Germline assignment: CDR1 SGHAT and CDR2 FQNNGV. This CDR3 is CASSPVDTQYF. DNA for the CDR3: TGTGCCAGCAGCCCGGTGGATACGCAGTATTTT.

This clone was seen a handful of times. The same CDR3 is also encoded by other DNA sequences in this sample. This chain uses TRBV5-4 with TRBJ1-1; D not certain. CDR1 SGHNT and CDR2 YYREEE come from the germline V gene (reference sequence). Trimming cost V 4 bases and J 0 bases, with 13 bases left between them. This CDR3 spans 15 amino acids. CDR3 DNA: TGTGCCAGCAGCCCCCGATCGGGAATGAACACTGAAGCTTTCTTT. As protein: CASSPRSGMNTEAFF.

V gene TRBV6-5 combines with J gene TRBJ1-6, with TRBD1 matching over 10 bases. J was trimmed by 8 bases and V by 8 bases; bases with no gene match: 9. This CDR3 comprises 15 residues. Germline V lookup: CDR1 MNHEY, CDR2 SVGAGI. CDR3 nucleotides: TGTGCCAGCGGGCGGGACAGGGGTAGGGATTCACCCCTCCACTTT. Its translation: CASGRDRGRDSPLHF.

This sequence joins TRBV6-2 or TRBV6-3 and TRBJ1-1; D gene unclear. The CDR3 has 14 amino acids. Germline CDR1 and CDR2: MNHEY and SVGEGT. V was shortened by 2 bases and J by 7 bases, with 14 bases between the two germline ends. The CDR3, as DNA: TGTGCCAGCAGTTACAAGGGCGGCCGGGGTGAAGCTTTCTTT. Protein: CASSYKGGRGEAFF.

This rearrangement joins TRBV5-1 to TRBJ1-2; 10 bases are a match to TRBD1. CDR3 length equals 17 residues. In germline, CDR1 is SGHRS, CDR2 YFSETQ. The trim removed 3 bases at V and 2 bases at J, leaving 10 bases unmatched. The CDR3 spells CASSSTGGYSPNYGYTF. CDR3 nucleotide sequence: TGCGCCAGCAGCTCGACAGGGGGCTATTCCCCAAACTATGGCTACACCTTC.

This clone was seen only once. The chain has TRBV5-1 and TRBJ1-5; D remains unclear. CDR3 size: 14 residues. With 1 base removed from V and 7 bases from J, the gap between germline ends came to 12 bases. The germline V gene has CDR1 SGHRS and CDR2 YFSETQ. The CDR3 reads CASSLREGGQPQHF. The CDR3 DNA reads TGCGCCAGCAGCTTGAGGGAGGGAGGGCAGCCCCAGCATTTT.

The chain is built from TRBV14 and TRBJ1-1, with D unresolved. V was shortened by 0 bases and J by 1 base, with 12 bases between the two germline ends. This CDR3 contains 16 residues. Germline V lookup: CDR1 SGHDN, CDR2 FVKESK. CDR3 sequence: CASSQDRRGRNTEAFF. DNA of the CDR3: TGTGCCAGCAGCCAAGACCGACGAGGCAGGAACACTGAAGCTTTCTTT.

The chain joins TRBV10-3 to TRBJ1-6; D is unclear. V gave up 3 bases and J gave up 7 bases, with 10 bases separating them. Per the germline V gene, CDR1 is ENHRY and CDR2 is SYGVKD. This CDR3 has 14 amino acids. The CDR3 loop is CAISERQANSPLHF. Here the CDR3 DNA reads TGTGCCATCAGTGAACGGCAGGCGAATTCACCCCTCCACTTT.

The chain uses TRBV19 and TRBJ1-5; 8 bases map to TRBD1. The CDR3 spans 16 residues. After removal of 6 bases from V and 7 bases from J, the junction contained 14 bases not matched to a gene. Germline assignment: CDR1 LNHDA and CDR2 SQIVND (reference sequence). The CDR3: CASSTNGQGGKQPQHF. In DNA, the CDR3 is TGTGCCAGTAGCACTAACGGACAGGGTGGAAAACAGCCCCAGCATTTT.

The chain combines TRBV5-1 with TRBJ2-3; D possibly corresponds to TRBD1 (5 bases). The ends were cut back, 0 bases at V and 1 base at J, with 12 bases in the middle. CDR1 and CDR2 from the germline V gene are SGHRS and YFSETQ. The CDR3 sequence is 16 residues long. The DNA of the CDR3 is TGCGCCAGCAGCTTGGGGGGCCTAACCCGCACAGATACGCAGTATTTT. It codes for CASSLGGLTRTDTQYF.

The J gene is TRBJ1-2, the V gene TRBV5-6; D remains ambiguous. The V gene's germline CDR1 is SGHDT and CDR2 YYEEEE. Trimming shortened V by 3 bases and J by 7 bases, and 16 bases separated the two germline ends. The CDR3 runs 14 residues. The CDR3 reads CASSSSGPRGGYTF. The CDR3 nucleotides read TGTGCCAGCAGCTCCTCCGGACCCCGGGGTGGCTACACCTTC.

Written as DNA, the CDR3 is TGTGCCAGCAGCCCTTTTAGGACAGGGAAATCCTACGAGCAGTACTTC. Its translation is CASSPFRTGKSYEQYF. The rearrangement joins TRBV6-2 or TRBV6-3 to TRBJ2-7; 8 bases align to TRBD1. Germline CDR1 is MNHEY and CDR2 is SVGEGT. CDR3 length: 16 residues. J lost 1 base, V lost 6 bases, and 11 bases had no gene match.

This chain uses TRBV19 with TRBJ1-5, with D maybe TRBD1 (5 bases). The length of the CDR3 is 13 residues. Trimming removed 5 bases from V and 3 bases from J, with 8 bases in between. Germline CDR1 LNHDA, CDR2 SQIVND (reference sequence). This chain's CDR3 is CASSGRDNQPQHF. In DNA form, the CDR3 reads TGTGCCAGTAGTGGCAGGGACAATCAGCCCCAGCATTTT.

The chain links TRBV6-5 to TRBJ1-2; perhaps TRBD1 as D (6 bases). This CDR3 is 15 amino acids long. V lost 6 bases to trimming and J lost 2 bases, with 16 bases between them. Germline CDR1 MNHEY, CDR2 SVGAGI. The CDR3 coding sequence is TGTGCCAGCAGCTTAGGGGGATATAGCAACTATGGCTACACCTTC. Residues: CASSLGGYSNYGYTF.

The rearrangement uses TRBV5-4 and TRBJ1-1; 8 bases match TRBD1. The germline V gene has CDR1 SGHNT and CDR2 YYREEE (reference sequence). V shed 5 bases, J shed 1 base, and the junction held 10 bases outside the gene matches. This CDR3 region has 16 residues. The CDR3 protein is CASRPYSGQENTEAFF. In nucleotides, the CDR3 is TGTGCCAGCAGACCATACTCGGGACAGGAGAACACTGAAGCTTTCTTT.

The chain couples TRBV6-1 to TRBJ2-3, with a possible D match to TRBD2 (6 bases). This CDR3 has 15 residues. Trimming removed 2 bases at V and 6 bases at J, with 15 bases between. Germline lookup yields CDR1 MNHNS and CDR2 SASEGT. The chain's CDR3 is CASSELQVAGDTQYF. In DNA form, the CDR3 reads TGTGCCAGCAGTGAATTGCAGGTTGCGGGGGATACGCAGTATTTT.

The chain uses TRBV6-4 and TRBJ1-1; 7 nucleotides align to TRBD1. Germline V gives CDR1 MRHNA, CDR2 SNTAGT. The CDR3 is made up of 14 amino acids. J was trimmed by 4 bases and V by 4 bases; bases with no gene match: 6. In DNA form, the CDR3 reads TGTGCCAGCAGTGCGGACAGGTCCAGCACTGAAGCTTTCTTT. Translation: CASSADRSSTEAFF.

Here the CDR3 reads CASSIGGSGGNQPQHF. The CDR3 DNA reads TGTGCCAGTAGTATCGGTGGCTCGGGTGGCAATCAGCCCCAGCATTTT. The rearrangement links TRBV19 to TRBJ1-5; no definite D call. CDR3 length: 16 amino acids. Germline-derived CDR1 and CDR2 are LNHDA and SQIVND (reference sequence). V was cut by 3 bases and J by 2 bases, with 14 bases left in between.

The chain uses TRBV7-9 and TRBJ1-4; D is ambiguous. V was cut by 5 bases and J by 7 bases, with 11 bases left in between. The germline CDR1 and CDR2 sequences are SEHNR and FQNEAQ (reference sequence). The CDR3 is 13 residues long. CDR3 in amino acids: CASSRADGEKLFF. Written as DNA, the CDR3 is TGTGCCAGCAGCCGCGCCGATGGTGAAAAACTGTTTTTT.

The genes are TRBV9 and TRBJ1-3, with D unresolved. Trimming took 0 bases from V and 9 from J, leaving 10 bases between them. Looked up from germline, CDR1 is SGDLS and CDR2 is YYNGEE. The CDR3 loop spans 13 amino acids. The CDR3 DNA reads TGTGCCAGCAGCGTAGAAGTGGCAGGCACCATATATTTT. This gives the protein CASSVEVAGTIYF.

The DNA for the CDR3 is TGTGCCAGTAGTATCGGGATTGCGGGCTACAATGAGCAGTTCTTC. It specifies CASSIGIAGYNEQFF. The rearrangement links TRBV19 to TRBJ2-1; tentatively, D is TRBD2 (5 bases). The CDR3 consists of 15 residues. The V gene's germline CDR1 is LNHDA and CDR2 SQIVND (reference sequence). Trimming removed 3 bases from V and 3 bases from J, with 12 bases in between.

The CDR3 nucleotides read TGTGCCAGCAGTTACGGTGATTTAGCGAGGCACACTGAAGCTTTCTTT. Amino acids: CASSYGDLARHTEAFF. The V gene is TRBV6-5, the J gene TRBJ1-1; no clear D. V lost 2 bases to trimming and J lost 3 bases, with 16 bases between them. Germline V gives CDR1 MNHEY, CDR2 SVGAGI. The CDR3 consists of 16 residues.

Comments on this clone: The same CDR3 arises from other DNA sequences in this sample as well. The chain combines TRBV19 with TRBJ1-2; D perhaps matches TRBD1 (6 bases). CDR3 length: 12 amino acids. Germline CDR1 reads LNHDA; CDR2 reads SQIVND (reference sequence). Trimming stripped 3 bases from V and 7 bases from J, with 9 bases between. CDR3 region: CASSIHRAGYTF. The CDR3 DNA follows: TGTGCCAGTAGTATCCACAGGGCTGGCTACACCTTC.

The V and J genes are TRBV19 and TRBJ1-5, with 7 nucleotides matching TRBD1. CDR1 is LNHDA, CDR2 SQIVND, per germline (reference sequence). Losses at the gene ends were 5 bases for V and 10 bases for J; bases not matched to a gene: 8. The CDR3 is 13 amino acids. CDR3 sequence (DNA): TGTGCCAGTAGTTCCGACAGGGCTCGCCCCCAGCATTTT. Translated, it gives CASSSDRARPQHF.

The chain couples TRBV3-1 (or the pseudogene TRBV3-2) to TRBJ1-3; D uncertain. Germline loops: CDR1 LGHDT, CDR2 YNNKEL (reference sequence). Trimming shortened V by 4 bases and J by 7 bases, and 8 bases separated the two germline ends. The CDR3 is made up of 12 amino acids. This chain's CDR3 is CASSLSGNTIYF. DNA for the CDR3: TGTGCCAGCAGCCTCAGCGGGAACACCATATATTTT.

The DNA of the CDR3 is TGCGCCAGCAGCTTGGTAGGGGCACAGCCCCAGCATTTT. This codes for CASSLVGAQPQHF. This sequence joins TRBV5-1 and TRBJ1-5, with D perhaps matching TRBD1 (5 bases). Germline CDR1 SGHRS, CDR2 YFSETQ. The CDR3 spans 13 residues. Trimming left V 0 bases short and J 7 bases short, with 8 bases between.

The gene calls are TRBV4-1 and TRBJ1-4, with D uncertain. The CDR3 has 13 amino acids. V was pared by 0 bases and J by 14 bases, with 13 bases between. CDR1 MGHRA and CDR2 YSYEKL come from the germline V gene. This chain's CDR3 is CASSQDPNRALFF. The CDR3 DNA sequence: TGCGCCAGCAGCCAAGATCCAAACCGCGCCCTGTTTTTT.

This clone was observed once. The chain uses TRBV5-1 and TRBJ2-1; 10 bases fit TRBD2. Germline-derived CDR1 and CDR2 are SGHRS and YFSETQ. CDR3 length equals 15 residues. V lost 4 bases and J lost 8; bases outside the gene matches: 9. The CDR3 DNA sequence: TGCGCCAGCAGCCCCAGCGGGGGGGCCGGCGATGAGCAGTTCTTC. Encoded protein: CASSPSGGAGDEQFF.